Here is one T cell receptor (beta chain) with its context. The antigen remains undetermined. As for treatment: roughly 20 received Ad26.COV2.S at low or high dose, single or two shots; 5 received placebo; per-sample allocation not given. Samples were taken on day 63 after the first vaccine or placebo injection. This record comes from a study of Ad26.COV2.S vaccination and SARS-CoV-2 variants. Study-wide results and caveats: Greater spike-specific TCR breadth was seen in vaccine recipients than in placebo recipients. The TCR-based breadth and depth measures might underestimate overall T cell responses.

CDR3 length: 13 residues. Per the germline V gene, CDR1 is MNHNY and CDR2 is SVGAGI (reference sequence). The V and J ends lost 5 bases and 7 bases respectively, with 14 bases between them. Only in-frame clones appear in the TCRdb table, and some are missing; sequencing was by immunoSEQ multiplex PCR. The sample includes approximately 460,000 clones, 80% to 90% of them seen just once. V is TRBV6-6 and J is TRBJ1-1; D unresolved. This sequence originates from a person aged 18 to 59 who received the Ad26.COV2.S COVID-19 vaccine or a placebo. Sequences were derived from peripheral blood, sampled in a trial of Ad26.COV2.S vaccine versus placebo. This CDR3 reads CASSPPGRFEAFF. CDR3 DNA: TGTGCCAGCAGTCCCCCGGGCCGGTTTGAAGCTTTCTTT.